The rows below give T cell receptor beta chains drawn from one sample of a study of cytomegalovirus exposure and HLA in healthy donors. Sequencing was performed with immunoSEQ multiplex PCR; in TCRdb, only in-frame clones are kept and a portion is missing. The sample includes roughly 150,000 clones, 86% seen only once; the top ten take about 2.2%. The sample was PBMCs. Source of these receptors: a woman younger than 35 in good health and CMV-seronegative. Both conserved end residues are part of each CDR3. A D gene is named only where the DNA matches it firmly. Where a row states a size, it is once, few, many or the class of an expanded clone; other rows omit it.

v_call: TRBV5-6
clone_size: NA
d_call: TRBD1
j_call: TRBJ2-7
cdr3_nt: TGTGCCAGCAGCCGAACCTCAGGGGGCCCCCTCTACGAGCAGTACTTC
cdr3_aa: CASSRTSGGPLYEQYF

v_call: TRBV9
clone_size: NA
d_call: NA
j_call: TRBJ1-1
cdr3_nt: TGTGCCAGCAGCGTCAGTGGGAACACTGAAGCTTTCTTT
cdr3_aa: CASSVSGNTEAFF

v_call: TRBV9
clone_size: NA
d_call: TRBD1
j_call: TRBJ1-2
cdr3_nt: TGTGCCAGCAGCGTAGCTACTGATGGGACAGGGAGCGCGGCTAACTATGGCTACACCTTC
cdr3_aa: CASSVATDGTGSAANYGYTF

v_call: TRBV9
clone_size: NA
d_call: NA
j_call: TRBJ2-5
cdr3_nt: TGTGCCAGCAGCGTAGGGGCAGAGTACCAAGAGACCCAGTACTTC
cdr3_aa: CASSVGAEYQETQYF

v_call: TRBV29-1
clone_size: NA
d_call: TRBD1
j_call: TRBJ1-3
cdr3_nt: TGCAGCGTTGAAGTGGGGCAGGGGGCAACTGGAAACACCATATATTTT
cdr3_aa: CSVEVGQGATGNTIYF

v_call: TRBV4-1
clone_size: NA
d_call: TRBD1
j_call: TRBJ1-1
cdr3_nt: TGCGCCAGCAGCCAAGATCTTTTTGGCAGGGGGCGGACTGAAGCTTTCTTT
cdr3_aa: CASSQDLFGRGRTEAFF

v_call: TRBV4-1
clone_size: NA
d_call: NA
j_call: TRBJ1-5
cdr3_nt: TGCGCCAGCAGCCAAGATCAGGGCAGAAATCAGCCCCAGCATTTT
cdr3_aa: CASSQDQGRNQPQHF

v_call: TRBV5-1
clone_size: NA
d_call: TRBD2
j_call: TRBJ2-3
cdr3_nt: TGCGCCAGCAGCTCGACGACTAGCGGCACAGATACGCAGTATTTT
cdr3_aa: CASSSTTSGTDTQYF

v_call: TRBV10-3
clone_size: NA
d_call: NA
j_call: TRBJ2-1
cdr3_nt: TGTGCCATCAGTAGAGGGGGGGCCGGGAGTTCAAATGAGCAGTTCTTC
cdr3_aa: CAISRGGAGSSNEQFF

v_call: TRBV6-5
clone_size: once
d_call: TRBD1
j_call: TRBJ1-3
cdr3_nt: TGTGCCAGCAGTACCCGACAGGGGATGAGAAACACCATATATTTT
cdr3_aa: CASSTRQGMRNTIYF

v_call: TRBV4-3
clone_size: NA
d_call: NA
j_call: TRBJ1-2
cdr3_nt: TGCGCCAGCAGCCGCATAGGGGCGCGCGGCTATGGCTACACCTTC
cdr3_aa: CASSRIGARGYGYTF

v_call: TRBV5-1
clone_size: NA
d_call: TRBD1
j_call: TRBJ2-1
cdr3_nt: TGCGCCAGCAGCTTAAGTGGAGGGACAGGGAATGAGCAGTTCTTC
cdr3_aa: CASSLSGGTGNEQFF

v_call: TRBV11-2
clone_size: NA
d_call: TRBD2
j_call: TRBJ2-3
cdr3_nt: TGTGCCAGCAGCTTAGGGACTAGCATCACGGATACGCAGTATTTT
cdr3_aa: CASSLGTSITDTQYF

v_call: TRBV5-1
clone_size: NA
d_call: NA
j_call: TRBJ1-1
cdr3_nt: TGCGCCAGCAGCTTGGACCCCGGCGGTGCTGAAGCTTTCTTT
cdr3_aa: CASSLDPGGAEAFF